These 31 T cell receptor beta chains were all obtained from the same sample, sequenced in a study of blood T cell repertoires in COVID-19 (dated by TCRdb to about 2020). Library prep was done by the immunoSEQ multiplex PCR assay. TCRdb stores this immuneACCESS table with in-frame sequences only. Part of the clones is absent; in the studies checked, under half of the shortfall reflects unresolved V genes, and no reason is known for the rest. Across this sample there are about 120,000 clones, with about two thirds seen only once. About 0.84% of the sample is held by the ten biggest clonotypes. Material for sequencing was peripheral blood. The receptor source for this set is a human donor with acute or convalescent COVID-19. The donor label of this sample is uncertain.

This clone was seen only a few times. The CDR3 DNA sequence: TGTGCCAGCAGTCGCGGGACAGGGGGCGAAGTAGATACTGAAGCTTTCTTT. Translated: CASSRGTGGEVDTEAFF. The gene calls are TRBV7-9 and TRBJ1-1; 12 nucleotides align to TRBD1. Germline CDR1 SEHNR, CDR2 FQNEAQ (reference sequence). Trimming cost V 6 bases and J 5 bases; bases outside gene matches: 13. The CDR3 sequence is 17 residues long.

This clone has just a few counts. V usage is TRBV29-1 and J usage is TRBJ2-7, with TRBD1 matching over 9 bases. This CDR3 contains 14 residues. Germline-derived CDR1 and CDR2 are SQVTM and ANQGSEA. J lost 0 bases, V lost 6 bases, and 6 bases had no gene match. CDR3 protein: CSVKTGGSSYEQYF. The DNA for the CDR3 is TGCAGCGTAAAGACAGGGGGGAGCTCCTACGAGCAGTACTTC.

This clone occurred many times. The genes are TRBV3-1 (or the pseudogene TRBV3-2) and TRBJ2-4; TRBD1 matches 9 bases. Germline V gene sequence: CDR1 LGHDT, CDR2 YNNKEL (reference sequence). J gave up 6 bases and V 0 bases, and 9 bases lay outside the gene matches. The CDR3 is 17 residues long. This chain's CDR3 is CASSQDRTGGRGNIQYF. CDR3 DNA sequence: TGTGCCAGCAGCCAAGACCGAACAGGGGGCAGGGGAAACATTCAGTACTTC.

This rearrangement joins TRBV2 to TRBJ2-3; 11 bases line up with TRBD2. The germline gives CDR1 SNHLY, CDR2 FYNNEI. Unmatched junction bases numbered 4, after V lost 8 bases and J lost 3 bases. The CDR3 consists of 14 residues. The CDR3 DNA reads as TGTGCCAGCTTAGCGGGGGGGCGTACAGATACGCAGTATTTT. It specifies CASLAGGRTDTQYF.

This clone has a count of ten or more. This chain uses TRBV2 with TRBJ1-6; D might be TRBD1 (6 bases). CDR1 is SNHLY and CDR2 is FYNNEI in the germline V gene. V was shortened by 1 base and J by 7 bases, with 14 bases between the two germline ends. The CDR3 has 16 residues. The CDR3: CASSEGSQGVNSPLHF. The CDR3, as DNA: TGTGCCAGCAGTGAAGGGTCACAGGGAGTCAATTCACCCCTCCACTTT.

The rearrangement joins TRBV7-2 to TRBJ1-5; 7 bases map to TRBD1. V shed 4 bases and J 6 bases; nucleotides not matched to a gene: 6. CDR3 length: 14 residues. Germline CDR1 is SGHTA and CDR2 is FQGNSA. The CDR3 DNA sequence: TGTGCCAGCAGCTCGGGCGACAGGGCTCAGCCCCAGCATTTT. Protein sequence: CASSSGDRAQPQHF.

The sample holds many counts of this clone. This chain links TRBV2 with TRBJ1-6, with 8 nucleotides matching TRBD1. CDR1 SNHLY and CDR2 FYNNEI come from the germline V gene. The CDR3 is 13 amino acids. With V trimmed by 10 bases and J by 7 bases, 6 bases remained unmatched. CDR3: CATRTGRNSPLHF. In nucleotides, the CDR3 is TGTGCCACAAGGACAGGGAGGAATTCACCCCTCCACTTT.

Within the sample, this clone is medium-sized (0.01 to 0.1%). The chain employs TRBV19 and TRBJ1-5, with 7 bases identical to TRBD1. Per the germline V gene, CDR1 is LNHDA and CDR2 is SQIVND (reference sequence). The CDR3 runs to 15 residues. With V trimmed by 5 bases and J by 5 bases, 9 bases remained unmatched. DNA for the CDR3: TGTGCCAGTAGTGAGACAGGGTCCGCTCATCAGCCCCAGCATTTT. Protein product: CASSETGSAHQPQHF.

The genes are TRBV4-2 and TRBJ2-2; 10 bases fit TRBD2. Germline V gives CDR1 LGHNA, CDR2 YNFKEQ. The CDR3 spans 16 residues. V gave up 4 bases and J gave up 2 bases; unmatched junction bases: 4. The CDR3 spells CASSPGLAENTGELFF. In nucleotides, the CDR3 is TGTGCCAGCAGCCCCGGACTAGCGGAAAACACCGGGGAGCTGTTTTTT.

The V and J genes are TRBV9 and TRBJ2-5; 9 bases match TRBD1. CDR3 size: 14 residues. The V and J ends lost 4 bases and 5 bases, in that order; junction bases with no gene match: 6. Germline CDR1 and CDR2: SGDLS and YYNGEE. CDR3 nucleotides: TGTGCCAGCAGCTCTTGGACAGGGGAGGAGACCCAGTACTTC. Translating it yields CASSSWTGEETQYF.

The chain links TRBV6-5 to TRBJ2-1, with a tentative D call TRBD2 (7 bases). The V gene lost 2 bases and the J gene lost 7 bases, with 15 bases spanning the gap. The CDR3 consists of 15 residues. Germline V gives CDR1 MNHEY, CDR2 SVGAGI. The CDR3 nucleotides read TGTGCCAGCAGTTACACGGGGGGCGCCGGGAATGAGCAGTTCTTC. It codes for CASSYTGGAGNEQFF.

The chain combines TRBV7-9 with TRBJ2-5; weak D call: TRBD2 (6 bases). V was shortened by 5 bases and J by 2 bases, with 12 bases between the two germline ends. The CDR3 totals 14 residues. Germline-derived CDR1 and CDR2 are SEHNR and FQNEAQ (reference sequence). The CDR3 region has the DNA TGTGCCAGCAGCGCGGGGCGTTCGCAAGAGACCCAGTACTTC. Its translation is CASSAGRSQETQYF.

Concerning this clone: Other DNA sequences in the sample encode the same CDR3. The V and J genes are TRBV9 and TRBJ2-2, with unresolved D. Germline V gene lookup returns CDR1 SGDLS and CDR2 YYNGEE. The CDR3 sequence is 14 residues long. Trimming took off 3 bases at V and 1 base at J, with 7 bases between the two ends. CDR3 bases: TGTGCCAGCAGCGGACTCTTGAACACCGGGGAGCTGTTTTTT. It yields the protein CASSGLLNTGELFF.

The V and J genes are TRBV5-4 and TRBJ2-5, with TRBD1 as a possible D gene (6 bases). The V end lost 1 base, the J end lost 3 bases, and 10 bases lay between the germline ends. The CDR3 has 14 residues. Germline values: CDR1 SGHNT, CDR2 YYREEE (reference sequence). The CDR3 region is CASSLSWTEETQYF. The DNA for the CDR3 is TGTGCCAGCAGCTTGAGTTGGACAGAAGAGACCCAGTACTTC.

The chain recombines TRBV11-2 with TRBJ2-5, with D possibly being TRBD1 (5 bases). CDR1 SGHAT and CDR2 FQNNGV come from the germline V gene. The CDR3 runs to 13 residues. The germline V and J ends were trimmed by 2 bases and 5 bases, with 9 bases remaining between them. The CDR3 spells CASSLLQGETQYF. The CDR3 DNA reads TGTGCCAGCAGCTTACTTCAGGGTGAGACCCAGTACTTC.

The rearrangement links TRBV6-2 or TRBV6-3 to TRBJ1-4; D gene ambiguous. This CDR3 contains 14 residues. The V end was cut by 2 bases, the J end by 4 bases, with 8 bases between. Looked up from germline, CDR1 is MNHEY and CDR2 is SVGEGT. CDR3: CASSYGSDNEKLFF. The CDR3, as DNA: TGTGCCAGCAGTTACGGGAGCGATAATGAAAAACTGTTTTTT.

DNA of the CDR3: TGTGCCACCAGTTCGTACGGCTACGAGCAGTACTTC. Its translation is CATSSYGYEQYF. The V gene is TRBV24-1, the J gene TRBJ2-7, with unresolved D. Trimming removed 6 bases from V and 3 bases from J, with 8 bases in between. The CDR3 has 12 residues. Germline V gives CDR1 KGHDR, CDR2 SFDVKD.

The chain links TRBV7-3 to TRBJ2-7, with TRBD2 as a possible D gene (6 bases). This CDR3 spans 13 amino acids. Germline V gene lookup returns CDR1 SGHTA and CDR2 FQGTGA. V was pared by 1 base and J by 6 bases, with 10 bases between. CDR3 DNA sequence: TGTGCCAGCAGCTTAAAACCCGGGAGCGAGCAGTACTTC. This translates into CASSLKPGSEQYF.

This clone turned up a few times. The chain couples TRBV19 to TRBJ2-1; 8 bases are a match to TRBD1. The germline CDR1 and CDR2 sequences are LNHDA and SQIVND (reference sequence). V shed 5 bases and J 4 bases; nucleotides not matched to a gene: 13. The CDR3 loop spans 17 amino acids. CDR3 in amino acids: CASSLHRDRTTYNEQFF. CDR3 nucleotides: TGTGCCAGTAGTCTCCACCGGGACAGGACTACTTACAATGAGCAGTTCTTC.

In DNA, the CDR3 is TGTGCCAGCTCACCACAGGGGCCTGCAACTAATGAAAAACTGTTTTTT. It is translated as CASSPQGPATNEKLFF. The chain is built from TRBV18 and TRBJ1-4; D is possibly TRBD1 (5 bases). This CDR3 is built from 16 residues. V was trimmed by 1 base and J by 0 bases, leaving 9 bases between them. Per the germline V gene, CDR1 is KGHSH and CDR2 is LQKENI.

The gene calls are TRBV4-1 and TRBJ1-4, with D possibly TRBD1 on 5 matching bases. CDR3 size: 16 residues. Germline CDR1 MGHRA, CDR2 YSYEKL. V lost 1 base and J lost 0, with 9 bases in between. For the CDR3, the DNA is TGCGCCAGCAGCCAAGTAGGGGCGGCAACTAATGAAAAACTGTTTTTT. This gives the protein CASSQVGAATNEKLFF.

The CDR3 region is CASSEVVFTEAFF. The CDR3 DNA reads TGTGCCAGCAGTGAAGTCGTGTTTACTGAAGCTTTCTTT. The chain combines TRBV2 with TRBJ1-1; unclear D gene. The CDR3 contains 13 residues. Trimming cost V 1 base and J 5 bases, with 8 bases left between them. The germline V gene encodes CDR1 SNHLY and CDR2 FYNNEI.

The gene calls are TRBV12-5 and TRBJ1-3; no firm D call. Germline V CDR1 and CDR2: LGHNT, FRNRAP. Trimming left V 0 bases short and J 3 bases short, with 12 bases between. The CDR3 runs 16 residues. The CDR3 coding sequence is TGTGCTAGTGGTTTGGTATTGGGCCCGAATGGAAACACCATATATTTT. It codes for CASGLVLGPNGNTIYF.

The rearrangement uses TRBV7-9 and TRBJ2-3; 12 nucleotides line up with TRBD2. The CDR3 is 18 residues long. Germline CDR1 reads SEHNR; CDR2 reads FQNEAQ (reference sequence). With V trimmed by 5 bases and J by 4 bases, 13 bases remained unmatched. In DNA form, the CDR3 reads TGTGCCAGCAGCCCGGCAGGGCTAGCGGGGGGGCCGTCAGATACGCAGTATTTT. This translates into CASSPAGLAGGPSDTQYF.

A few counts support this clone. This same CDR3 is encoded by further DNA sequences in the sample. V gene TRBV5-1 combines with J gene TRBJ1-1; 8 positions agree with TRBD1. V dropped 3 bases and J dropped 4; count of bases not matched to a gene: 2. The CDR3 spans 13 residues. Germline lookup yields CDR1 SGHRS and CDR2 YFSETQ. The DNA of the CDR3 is TGCGCCAGCAGCTCACAGGGGGGCACTGAAGCTTTCTTT. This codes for CASSSQGGTEAFF.

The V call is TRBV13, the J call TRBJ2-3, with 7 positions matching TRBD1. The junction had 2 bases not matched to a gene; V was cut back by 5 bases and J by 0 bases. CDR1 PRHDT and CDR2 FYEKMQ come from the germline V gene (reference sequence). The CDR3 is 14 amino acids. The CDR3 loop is CASSRGQSTDTQYF. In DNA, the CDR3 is TGTGCCAGCAGCAGGGGACAGAGCACAGATACGCAGTATTTT. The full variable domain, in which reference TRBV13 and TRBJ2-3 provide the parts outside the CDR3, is AAGVIQSPRHLIKEKRETATLKCYPIPRHDTVYWYQQGPGQDPQFLISFYEKMQSDKGSIPDRFSAQQFSDYHSELNMSSLELGDSALYFCASSRGQSTDTQYFGPGTRLTVL.

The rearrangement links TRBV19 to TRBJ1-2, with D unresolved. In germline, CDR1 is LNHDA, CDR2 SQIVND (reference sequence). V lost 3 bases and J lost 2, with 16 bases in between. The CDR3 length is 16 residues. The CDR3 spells CASSIPGVVGNYGYTF. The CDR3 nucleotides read TGTGCCAGTAGTATCCCCGGGGTGGTCGGGAACTATGGCTACACCTTC.

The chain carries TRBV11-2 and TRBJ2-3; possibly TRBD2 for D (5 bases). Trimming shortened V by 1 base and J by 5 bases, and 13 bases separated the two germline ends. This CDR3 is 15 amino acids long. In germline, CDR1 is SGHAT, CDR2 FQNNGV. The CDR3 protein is CASSLGPPGIDTQYF. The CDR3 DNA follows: TGTGCCAGCAGCTTAGGGCCACCGGGGATAGATACGCAGTATTTT.

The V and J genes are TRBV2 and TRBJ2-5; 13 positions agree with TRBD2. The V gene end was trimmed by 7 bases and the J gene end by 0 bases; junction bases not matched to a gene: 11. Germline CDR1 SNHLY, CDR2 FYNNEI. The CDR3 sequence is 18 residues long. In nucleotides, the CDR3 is TGTGCCAGCAAACCCGGGACTAGCGGGGACGATTACCAAGAGACCCAGTACTTC. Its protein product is CASKPGTSGDDYQETQYF.

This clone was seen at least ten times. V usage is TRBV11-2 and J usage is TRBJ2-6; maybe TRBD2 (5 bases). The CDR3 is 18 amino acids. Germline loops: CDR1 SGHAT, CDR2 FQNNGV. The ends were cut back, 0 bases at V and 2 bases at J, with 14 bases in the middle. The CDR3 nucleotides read TGTGCCAGCAGCTTAGATCTGGGAGTCACTCCTGGGGCCAACGTCCTGACTTTC. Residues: CASSLDLGVTPGANVLTF.

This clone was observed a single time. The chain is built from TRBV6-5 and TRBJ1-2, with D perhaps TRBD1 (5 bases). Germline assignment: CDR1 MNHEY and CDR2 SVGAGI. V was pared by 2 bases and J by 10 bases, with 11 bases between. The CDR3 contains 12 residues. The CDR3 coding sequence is TGTGCCAGCAGTTACAATGACAGAACCTACACCTTC. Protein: CASSYNDRTYTF.